These 24 T cell receptor beta chains were sequenced from one sample in a study of cytomegalovirus exposure and HLA in healthy donors listed by TCRdb under 2017. Preparation of the library involved the immunoSEQ multiplex PCR assay. For the multiplex PCR, a mixture combining 60 forward primers for TCR Vbeta segments and 13 reverse primers for TCR Jbeta segments was used. Drawn from immuneACCESS, this table holds only the in-frame rearrangements with V and J called that TCRdb kept. Clones are partly lost; checked studies trace under half to an unresolved V gene and leave the rest unexplained. The sample table shows some 190,000 clones, and 87% are seen once. Over 1% of the sample is in the top ten clones. Sequences were obtained from PBMCs. Source of these receptors: a man aged 25-40 years in good health and CMV-seronegative.

CDR3 region: CASEGQAFDGYTF. CDR3 in DNA: TGTGCCAGTGAGGGACAGGCCTTTGACGGCTACACCTTC. The chain links TRBV6-6 to TRBJ1-2, with 8 bases identical to TRBD1. V shed 9 bases and J 8 bases; nucleotides not matched to a gene: 11. The CDR3 totals 13 residues. Germline V gene sequence: CDR1 MNHNY, CDR2 SVGAGI (reference sequence).

The J gene is TRBJ2-3, the V gene TRBV18; perhaps TRBD1 as D (6 bases). The length of the CDR3 is 13 residues. Trimming took 4 bases from V and 3 from J, leaving 8 bases between them. Germline V gene data show CDR1 as KGHSH and CDR2 as LQKENI. CDR3 protein: CASSLTGTDTQYF. The CDR3 DNA sequence: TGTGCCAGCTCACTAACAGGGACAGATACGCAGTATTTT. Supplemented by reference TRBV18 and TRBJ2-3, the full variable domain reads NAGVMQNPRHLVRRRGQEARLRCSPMKGHSHVYWYRQLPEEGLKFMVYLQKENIIDESGMPKERFSAEFPKEGPSILRIQQVVRGDSAAYFCASSLTGTDTQYFGPGTRLTVL.

The V gene is TRBV19, the J gene TRBJ1-1, with D uncertain. V was trimmed by 5 bases and J by 5 bases, leaving 15 bases between them. Per the germline V gene, CDR1 is LNHDA and CDR2 is SQIVND (reference sequence). The CDR3 runs 14 residues. The CDR3 loop is CASSAFEKRTEAFF. The CDR3, as DNA: TGTGCCAGTAGTGCCTTCGAAAAGCGTACTGAAGCTTTCTTT.

CDR3 coding DNA: TGTGCCAGCACCCACGCGACAGGACTGAACACCGGGGAGCTGTTTTTT. Amino acids: CASTHATGLNTGELFF. The chain uses TRBV19 and TRBJ2-2, with D perhaps TRBD1 (6 bases). The V gene lost 9 bases and the J gene lost 1 base, with 18 bases spanning the gap. The germline V gene has CDR1 LNHDA and CDR2 SQIVND (reference sequence). This CDR3 contains 16 residues.

CDR3 in amino acids: CSVDGQSNYGYTF. The DNA of the CDR3 is TGCAGCGTTGACGGACAGTCTAACTATGGCTACACCTTC. The V call is TRBV29-1, the J call TRBJ1-2; D may be TRBD1 (6 bases). V lost 3 bases and J lost 0, with 8 bases in between. The germline V gene has CDR1 SQVTM and CDR2 ANQGSEA. The CDR3 consists of 13 residues.

This chain joins TRBV5-4 and TRBJ1-4; 9 positions agree with TRBD1. This CDR3 contains 15 residues. Germline V lookup: CDR1 SGHNT, CDR2 YYREEE (reference sequence). J gave up 4 bases and V 4 bases, and 5 bases lay outside the gene matches. CDR3 protein: CASSLGQGSNEKLFF. The CDR3 region has the DNA TGTGCCAGCAGCCTAGGACAGGGGAGTAATGAAAAACTGTTTTTT.

The chain uses TRBV7-9 and TRBJ1-3; perhaps TRBD1 as D (5 bases). The CDR3 covers 13 residues. Germline CDR1 reads SEHNR; CDR2 reads FQNEAQ (reference sequence). The V gene lost 5 bases and the J gene lost 7 bases, with 12 bases spanning the gap. In DNA form, the CDR3 reads TGTGCCAGCAGCGGGGGGGAAGCTAACACCATATATTTT. Protein sequence: CASSGGEANTIYF.

The chain combines TRBV28 with TRBJ2-7, with TRBD1 identical over 7 bases. V lost 2 bases, J lost 4 bases, and 8 bases stayed unmatched. Germline loops: CDR1 MDHEN, CDR2 SYDVKM. The CDR3 length is 15 residues. CDR3 sequence reads: CASSLRLARGYEQYF. The CDR3 bases are TGTGCCAGCAGTTTAAGATTGGCCAGGGGGTACGAGCAGTACTTC.

The chain recombines TRBV7-9 with TRBJ1-1; no firm D call. V shed 3 bases and J shed 0 bases, with 8 bases lying between them. CDR1 is SEHNR and CDR2 is FQNEAQ in the germline V gene (reference sequence). The length of the CDR3 is 14 residues. The CDR3 here is CASSFLNLNTEAFF. In DNA form, the CDR3 reads TGTGCCAGCAGCTTCCTTAATTTGAACACTGAAGCTTTCTTT.

This clone was observed once. The V call is TRBV6-5, the J call TRBJ2-3; 9 bases align to TRBD2. V trimming: 8 bases; J trimming: 1 base; junction bases outside the gene matches: 7. This CDR3 region has 15 residues. Germline lookup yields CDR1 MNHEY and CDR2 SVGAGI. This CDR3 is CASRRAGGGTDTQYF. The CDR3 DNA reads TGTGCCAGCCGTCGGGCGGGGGGGGGCACAGATACGCAGTATTTT.

The chain carries TRBV28 and TRBJ2-7, with 9 bases fitting TRBD2. V trimming: 8 bases; J trimming: 4 bases; junction bases outside the gene matches: 9. The germline gives CDR1 MDHEN, CDR2 SYDVKM. The length of the CDR3 is 14 residues. The CDR3 region has the DNA TGTGCCAGCCTTCCGGGACTAGCTTTGTACGAGCAGTACTTC. This sequence encodes CASLPGLALYEQYF.

The rearrangement joins TRBV7-8 to TRBJ2-3; TRBD1 is a possible D gene (5 bases). This CDR3 is 14 amino acids long. V dropped 3 bases and J dropped 0 bases, with 7 bases sitting between them. Looked up from germline, CDR1 is SGHVS and CDR2 is FQNEAQ. As DNA, the CDR3 is TGTGCCAGCAGCTTGGGGCCTAGCACAGATACGCAGTATTTT. It translates to CASSLGPSTDTQYF. The complete variable domain, with remaining parts taken from reference TRBV7-8 and TRBJ2-3, reads GAGVSQSPRYKVAKRGQDVALRCDPISGHVSLFWYQQALGQGPEFLTYFQNEAQLDKSGLPSDRFFAERPEGSVSTLKIQRTQQEDSAVYLCASSLGPSTDTQYFGPGTRLTVL.

This clone was recorded only once. This rearrangement joins TRBV30 to TRBJ1-1; D is ambiguous. The V end lost 3 bases, the J end lost 5 bases, and 10 bases lay between the germline ends. The CDR3 covers 12 residues. Germline V gene sequence: CDR1 GTSNPN, CDR2 SVGIG (reference sequence). The DNA for the CDR3 is TGTGCCTGGAGCGATACGCGGACTGAAGCTTTCTTT. Residues: CAWSDTRTEAFF.

The chain carries TRBV6-5 and TRBJ2-1; D remains unclear. The V end lost 2 bases, the J end lost 10 bases, and 9 bases lay between the germline ends. Germline CDR1 MNHEY, CDR2 SVGAGI. The CDR3 totals 12 residues. In nucleotides, the CDR3 is TGTGCCAGCAGTTACCGGAATAGCGAGCAGTTCTTC. It yields the protein CASSYRNSEQFF.

The chain carries TRBV4-1 and TRBJ2-3; TRBD2 agrees at 10 bases. CDR1 is MGHRA and CDR2 is YSYEKL in the germline V gene. V lost 2 bases and J lost 3; bases outside the gene matches: 8. This CDR3 is built from 17 residues. The CDR3 sequence is CASSQSAGLAATDTQYF. The CDR3 DNA is TGCGCCAGCAGCCAATCTGCTGGACTAGCGGCTACAGATACGCAGTATTTT.

The J gene is TRBJ1-4, the V gene TRBV7-9; a possible D gene is TRBD1 (5 bases). CDR3 size: 14 residues. Germline CDR1 and CDR2: SEHNR and FQNEAQ (reference sequence). The V and J ends lost 5 bases and 9 bases respectively, with 16 bases between them. DNA for the CDR3: TGTGCCAGCAGCCCAGTTCAGGGAATACAAAAACTGTTTTTT. It translates to CASSPVQGIQKLFF.

The rearrangement uses TRBV6-5 and TRBJ2-1; D is uncertain. Trimming removed 6 bases at V and 10 bases at J, with 10 bases between. The CDR3 is 11 amino acids. The germline gives CDR1 MNHEY, CDR2 SVGAGI. CDR3: CASRSHWEQFF. The DNA of the CDR3 is TGTGCCAGCAGATCGCACTGGGAGCAGTTCTTC.

The V and J genes are TRBV19 and TRBJ2-5; D possibly corresponds to TRBD2 (6 bases). V was trimmed by 7 bases and J by 1 base, leaving 10 bases between them. CDR3 length equals 13 residues. The germline V gene encodes CDR1 LNHDA and CDR2 SQIVND (reference sequence). The CDR3 loop reads CASMGGSQETQYF. In DNA, the CDR3 is TGTGCCAGTATGGGGGGATCCCAAGAGACCCAGTACTTC.

This chain links TRBV27 with TRBJ1-1, with D perhaps matching TRBD1 (6 bases). The germline V gene encodes CDR1 MNHEY and CDR2 SMNVEV (reference sequence). V lost 6 bases, J lost 5 bases, and 13 bases lay in between. This CDR3 contains 13 residues. The CDR3 sequence is CASRQNRETEAFF. For the CDR3, the DNA is TGTGCCAGCAGACAAAACAGGGAAACTGAAGCTTTCTTT.

This clone was observed once. The J gene is TRBJ1-5, the V gene TRBV21-1. TRBV21-1 constitutes a pseudogene. The CDR3 contains 20 residues. CDR3 nucleotide sequence: TGTGCCAGCAGCAAAAGGTCGGGGGGCGAGGGAAACCATAGCAATCAGCCCCAGCATTTT. Its translation: CASSKRSGGEGNHSNQPQHF.

V gene TRBV5-1 combines with J gene TRBJ1-4; 7 nucleotides match TRBD1. The CDR3 contains 16 residues. Germline CDR1 reads SGHRS; CDR2 reads YFSETQ. J was trimmed by 4 bases and V by 4 bases; bases with no gene match: 10. CDR3: CASSAGRTGHNEKLFF. In nucleotides, the CDR3 is TGCGCCAGCAGCGCGGGAAGGACAGGCCATAATGAAAAACTGTTTTTT.

The rearrangement links TRBV5-4 to TRBJ2-7; 8 bases fit TRBD1. There are 16 residues in the CDR3. V dropped 4 bases and J dropped 6; count of bases not matched to a gene: 15. The germline CDR1 and CDR2 sequences are SGHNT and YYREEE (reference sequence). The CDR3 bases are TGTGCCAGCAGCACCGGTGCCGGACAGGGTTCCCCCGAGCAGTACTTC. Its translation is CASSTGAGQGSPEQYF. Combining the CDR3 with reference TRBV5-4 and TRBJ2-7 gives the whole variable domain ETGVTQSPTHLIKTRGQQVTLRCSSQSGHNTVSWYQQALGQGPQFIFQYYREEENGRGNFPPRFSGLQFPNYSSELNVNALELDDSALYLCASSTGAGQGSPEQYFGPGTRLTVT.

The chain is built from TRBV7-2 and TRBJ2-7, with TRBD2 identical over 11 bases. Germline V gene sequence: CDR1 SGHTA, CDR2 FQGNSA. The V segment lost 6 bases and the J segment 6 bases; nucleotides outside the gene matches: 7. This CDR3 has 14 residues. CDR3 sequence (DNA): TGTGCCAGCAGTTCCCGACTAGCGGGATCCGAGCAGTACTTC. This sequence encodes CASSSRLAGSEQYF.

This sequence joins TRBV5-1 and TRBJ2-3; 7 nucleotides agree with TRBD2. Germline loops: CDR1 SGHRS, CDR2 YFSETQ. After removal of 2 bases from V and 5 bases from J, the junction contained 11 bases not matched to a gene. The CDR3 contains 16 residues. The CDR3 reads CASSLELAGAGDTQYF. CDR3 DNA sequence: TGCGCCAGCAGCTTAGAATTGGCGGGAGCCGGAGATACGCAGTATTTT.